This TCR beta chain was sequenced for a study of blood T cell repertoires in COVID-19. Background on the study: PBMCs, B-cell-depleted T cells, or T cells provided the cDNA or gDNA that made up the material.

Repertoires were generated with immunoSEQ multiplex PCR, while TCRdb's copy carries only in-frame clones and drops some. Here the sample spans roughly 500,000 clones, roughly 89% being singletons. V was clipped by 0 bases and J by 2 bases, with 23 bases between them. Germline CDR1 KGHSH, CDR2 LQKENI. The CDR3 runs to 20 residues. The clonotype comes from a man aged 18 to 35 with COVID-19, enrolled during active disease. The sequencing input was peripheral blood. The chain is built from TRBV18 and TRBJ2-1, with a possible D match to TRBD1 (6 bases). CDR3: CASSPPGTRKSGQAYNEQFF. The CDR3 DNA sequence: TGTGCCAGCTCACCACCCGGGACAAGGAAATCCGGTCAGGCCTACAATGAGCAGTTCTTC. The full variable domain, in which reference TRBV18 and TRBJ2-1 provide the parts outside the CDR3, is NAGVMQNPRHLVRRRGQEARLRCSPMKGHSHVYWYRQLPEEGLKFMVYLQKENIIDESGMPKERFSAEFPKEGPSILRIQQVVRGDSAAYFCASSPPGTRKSGQAYNEQFFGPGTRLTVL.